The clone carrying this TCR beta chain appeared a few times. Its antigen is undetermined. Trimming removed 8 bases from V and 4 bases from J; junction bases left unmatched: 10. Germline CDR1 reads MNHNS; CDR2 reads SASEGT. The CDR3 consists of 14 residues. The data originate from a study of cytomegalovirus exposure and HLA in healthy donors. Background on the study: Later, an analysis reported that the roughly 120 validation repertoires had used the same platform as the roughly 700 first-cohort repertoires. Study observations and caveats: Subsequent analysis showed first-cohort TCR clusters tending to co-occur in roughly 130 validation repertoires.

The donors were in the approximately 130-subject validation cohort; that cohort was separate from the roughly 700-subject first cohort. Using immunoSEQ multiplex PCR, the repertoire was profiled, and TCRdb retains in-frame clones only, with some absent. The profile shows about 110,000 clones, approximately 86% of them singletons. The rearrangement joins TRBV6-1 to TRBJ1-2; TRBD1 aligns across 7 bases. This clonotype was obtained from a woman aged 18-35 years in good health and CMV-seronegative. The sample comprised PBMCs. The DNA for the CDR3 is TGTGCCAGCTTGGATGGGGACAGCGTCTATGGCTACACCTTC. Translated, it gives CASLDGDSVYGYTF.